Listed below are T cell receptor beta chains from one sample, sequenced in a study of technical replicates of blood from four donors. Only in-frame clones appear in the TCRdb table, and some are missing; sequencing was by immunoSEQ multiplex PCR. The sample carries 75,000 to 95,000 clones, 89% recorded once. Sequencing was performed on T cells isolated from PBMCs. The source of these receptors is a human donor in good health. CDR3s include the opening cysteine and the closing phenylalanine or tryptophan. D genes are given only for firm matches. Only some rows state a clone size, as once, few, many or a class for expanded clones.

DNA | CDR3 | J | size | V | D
TGTGCCAGCAGCTTGGGGGTTCCGGGAGTTGACGGGGAGCTGTTTTTT | CASSLGVPGVDGELFF | TRBJ2-2 | - | TRBV5-4 | -
TGTGCCAGCCGGACAGGGGGATTCACTAGACCTGAAGCTTTCTTT | CASRTGGFTRPEAFF | TRBJ1-1 | few | TRBV28 | TRBD1
TGCGCCAGCAGCTTGGCGGGGACTGGAAATGAGCAGTTCTTC | CASSLAGTGNEQFF | TRBJ2-1 | - | TRBV5-1 | -
TGTGCCAGCAGCCAAGATCGACTAGCGGGAGAACGGGGAGATACGCAGTATTTT | CASSQDRLAGERGDTQYF | TRBJ2-3 | - | TRBV4-2 | TRBD2
TGTGCCAGCAGTTTGCCAGGCCCATTTGGTGGCTACACCTTC | CASSLPGPFGGYTF | TRBJ1-2 | - | TRBV27 | -
TGTGCCAGCAACCGGGCGAGGGTTGGCGGCTACACCTTC | CASNRARVGGYTF | TRBJ1-2 | - | TRBV7-9 | -
TGTGCCAGCAGTGGCCCGACTAAGGAGACCCAGTACTTC | CASSGPTKETQYF | TRBJ2-5 | - | TRBV25-1 | -
TGCGCCAGCAGCACCGGGGGAGAGAACACTGAAGCTTTCTTT | CASSTGGENTEAFF | TRBJ1-1 | - | TRBV5-1 | -
TGTGCCAGCAGTCCAGGAGCGGGACAGGGATATATCGAGCAGTACTTC | CASSPGAGQGYIEQYF | TRBJ2-7 | - | TRBV28 | TRBD1
TGTGCCAGCAGCTTATTCGCTAGCGGGACTAATGAGCAGTTCTTC | CASSLFASGTNEQFF | TRBJ2-1 | - | TRBV11-2 | TRBD2
TGTGCCAGCAGCCAACAGGGGGAACTGTTTTTT | CASSQQGELFF | TRBJ1-4 | - | TRBV7-6 | TRBD1
TGTGCCAGCAGCTTGATGACAGTCCCCTACGAGCAGTACTTC | CASSLMTVPYEQYF | TRBJ2-7 | - | TRBV7-8 | -
TGCGCCAGCAGCCAAGATGGGGAGTTCACAGATACGCAGTATTTT | CASSQDGEFTDTQYF | TRBJ2-3 | - | TRBV4-3 | -
TGCGCCAGCAGCGAGCGGGTCGACAGGGGGACCTATGGCTACACCTTC | CASSERVDRGTYGYTF | TRBJ1-2 | - | TRBV5-1 | TRBD1
TGTGCCAGCAGCTTGTGGGAGGGCTACACCTTC | CASSLWEGYTF | TRBJ1-2 | - | TRBV5-5 | -
TGTGCCAGCAGTCTGTACGAGCAGTACTTC | CASSLYEQYF | TRBJ2-7 | - | TRBV2 | -
TGTGCCAGCAGTTCAGGGCAGATCAATCAGCCCCAGCATTTT | CASSSGQINQPQHF | TRBJ1-5 | - | TRBV2 | -